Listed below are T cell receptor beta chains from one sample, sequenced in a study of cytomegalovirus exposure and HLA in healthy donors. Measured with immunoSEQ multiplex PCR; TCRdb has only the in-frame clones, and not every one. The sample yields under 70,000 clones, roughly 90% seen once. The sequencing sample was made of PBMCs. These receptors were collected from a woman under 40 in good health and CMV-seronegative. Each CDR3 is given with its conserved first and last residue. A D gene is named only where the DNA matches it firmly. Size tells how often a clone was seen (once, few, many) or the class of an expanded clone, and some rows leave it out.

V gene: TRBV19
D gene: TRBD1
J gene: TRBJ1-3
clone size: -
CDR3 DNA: TGTGCCAGTAGTATGAGGGACAGTCCAATCTCTGGAAACACCATATATTTT
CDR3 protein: CASSMRDSPISGNTIYF

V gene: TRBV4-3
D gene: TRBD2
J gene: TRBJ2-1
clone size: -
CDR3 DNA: TGCGCCAGCAGCCAAGATCTTGCGGGAGGAAAGAATGAGCAGTTCTTC
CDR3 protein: CASSQDLAGGKNEQFF

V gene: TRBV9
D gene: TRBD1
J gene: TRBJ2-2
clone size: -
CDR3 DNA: TGTGCCAGCAGCGTAACGTGGACAGGGTCTAACGGGGAGCTGTTTTTT
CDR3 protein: CASSVTWTGSNGELFF

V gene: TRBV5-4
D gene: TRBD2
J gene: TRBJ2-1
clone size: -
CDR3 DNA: TGTGCCACCAGGATTACTAGCGGTGCCTACAATGAGCAGTTCTTC
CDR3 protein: CATRITSGAYNEQFF

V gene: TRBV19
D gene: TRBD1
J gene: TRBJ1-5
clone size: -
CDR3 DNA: TGTGCCGTTCGGGACAGCCCTAATCAGCCCCAGCATTTT
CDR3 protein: CAVRDSPNQPQHF

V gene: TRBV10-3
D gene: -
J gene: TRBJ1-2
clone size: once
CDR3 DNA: TGTGCCATCAGTGCCGAGGACAGAGTGCTTTTCTACGGCTACACCTTC
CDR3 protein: CAISAEDRVLFYGYTF

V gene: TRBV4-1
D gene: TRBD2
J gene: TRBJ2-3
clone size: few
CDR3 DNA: TGCGCCAGCAGCCAACGGGGGACTAGTGTGGTGCCAGATACGCAGTATTTT
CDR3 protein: CASSQRGTSVVPDTQYF

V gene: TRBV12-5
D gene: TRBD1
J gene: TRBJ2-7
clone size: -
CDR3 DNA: TGTGCTAGTGGTTTGGTAAAGGGTTCGACAGGGCATCTCCCCTACGAGCAGTACTTC
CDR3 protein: CASGLVKGSTGHLPYEQYF

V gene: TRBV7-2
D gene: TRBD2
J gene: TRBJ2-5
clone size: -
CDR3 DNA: TGTGCCAGCAGCAAAAGGACTAGCGGCCAAGAGACCCAGTACTTC
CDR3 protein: CASSKRTSGQETQYF

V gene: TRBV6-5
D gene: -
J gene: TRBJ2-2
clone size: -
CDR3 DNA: TGTGCCAGCAGTTACTCGGGAGTGACCGGGGAGCTGTTTTTT
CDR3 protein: CASSYSGVTGELFF

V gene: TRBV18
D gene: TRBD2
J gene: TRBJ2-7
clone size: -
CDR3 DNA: TGTGCCAGCTCACTCCGGGGGGAATCCTACGAGCAGTACTTC
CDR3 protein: CASSLRGESYEQYF

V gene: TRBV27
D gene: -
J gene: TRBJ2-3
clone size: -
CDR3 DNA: TGTGCCAGCAGTTTAAGTGCGATTAGGGGAAGAGATACGCAGTATTTT
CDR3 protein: CASSLSAIRGRDTQYF

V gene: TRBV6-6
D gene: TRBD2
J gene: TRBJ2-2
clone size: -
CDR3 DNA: TGTGCCAGCAGCCCCGGGACTAGCGCCACCGGGGAGCTGTTTTTT
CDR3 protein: CASSPGTSATGELFF

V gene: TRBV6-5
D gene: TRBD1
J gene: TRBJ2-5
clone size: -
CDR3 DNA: TGTGCCAGCAGTAGAGACAGGGAAGAGACCCAGTACTTC
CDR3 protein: CASSRDREETQYF

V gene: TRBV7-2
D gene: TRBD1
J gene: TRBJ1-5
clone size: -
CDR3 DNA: TGTGCCAGCAGCTCCGGGACAGGGGGTAATCAGCCCCAGCATTTT
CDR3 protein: CASSSGTGGNQPQHF

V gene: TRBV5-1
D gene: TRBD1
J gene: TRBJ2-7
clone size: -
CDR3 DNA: TGCGCCAGCAGCTTGGGAGGGACAGGAGCCTACGAGCAGTACTTC
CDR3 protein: CASSLGGTGAYEQYF

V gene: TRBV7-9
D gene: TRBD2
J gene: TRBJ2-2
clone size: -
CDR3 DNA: TGTGCCAGCAGCCGTCGACTAGCGGGAGGTTCTACCGGGGAGCTGTTTTTT
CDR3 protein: CASSRRLAGGSTGELFF

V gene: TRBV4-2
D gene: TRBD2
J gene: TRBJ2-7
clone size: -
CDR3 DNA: TGTGCCAGCAGCCAAGGACTAGCGGGAGCCTCCTACGAGCAGTACTTC
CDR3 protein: CASSQGLAGASYEQYF

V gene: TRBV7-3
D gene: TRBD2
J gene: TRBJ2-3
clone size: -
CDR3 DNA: TGTGCCAGCAGCTTTGATTCGTCAGAGACTAGCGGGCGATTTACAGATACGCAGTATTTT
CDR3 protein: CASSFDSSETSGRFTDTQYF

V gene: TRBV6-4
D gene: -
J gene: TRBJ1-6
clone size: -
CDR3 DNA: TGTGCCAGCAGTGACTCGGTCAGCGAGCGGTCACCCCTCCACTTT
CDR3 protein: CASSDSVSERSPLHF

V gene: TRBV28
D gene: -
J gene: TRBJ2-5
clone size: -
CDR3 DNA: TGTGCCAGCAGGCCCTCAGGGGAGGGAGAGACCCAGTACTTC
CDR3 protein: CASRPSGEGETQYF

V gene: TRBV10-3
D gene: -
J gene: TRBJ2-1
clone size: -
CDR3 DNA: TGTGCCATCACTACATCTCGGGCAGGGCGCAATGAGCAGTTCTTC
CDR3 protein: CAITTSRAGRNEQFF

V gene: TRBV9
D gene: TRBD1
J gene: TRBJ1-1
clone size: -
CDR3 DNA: TGTGCCAGCAGCGCCGGACAGGGTCGGAACACTGAAGCTTTCTTT
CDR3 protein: CASSAGQGRNTEAFF